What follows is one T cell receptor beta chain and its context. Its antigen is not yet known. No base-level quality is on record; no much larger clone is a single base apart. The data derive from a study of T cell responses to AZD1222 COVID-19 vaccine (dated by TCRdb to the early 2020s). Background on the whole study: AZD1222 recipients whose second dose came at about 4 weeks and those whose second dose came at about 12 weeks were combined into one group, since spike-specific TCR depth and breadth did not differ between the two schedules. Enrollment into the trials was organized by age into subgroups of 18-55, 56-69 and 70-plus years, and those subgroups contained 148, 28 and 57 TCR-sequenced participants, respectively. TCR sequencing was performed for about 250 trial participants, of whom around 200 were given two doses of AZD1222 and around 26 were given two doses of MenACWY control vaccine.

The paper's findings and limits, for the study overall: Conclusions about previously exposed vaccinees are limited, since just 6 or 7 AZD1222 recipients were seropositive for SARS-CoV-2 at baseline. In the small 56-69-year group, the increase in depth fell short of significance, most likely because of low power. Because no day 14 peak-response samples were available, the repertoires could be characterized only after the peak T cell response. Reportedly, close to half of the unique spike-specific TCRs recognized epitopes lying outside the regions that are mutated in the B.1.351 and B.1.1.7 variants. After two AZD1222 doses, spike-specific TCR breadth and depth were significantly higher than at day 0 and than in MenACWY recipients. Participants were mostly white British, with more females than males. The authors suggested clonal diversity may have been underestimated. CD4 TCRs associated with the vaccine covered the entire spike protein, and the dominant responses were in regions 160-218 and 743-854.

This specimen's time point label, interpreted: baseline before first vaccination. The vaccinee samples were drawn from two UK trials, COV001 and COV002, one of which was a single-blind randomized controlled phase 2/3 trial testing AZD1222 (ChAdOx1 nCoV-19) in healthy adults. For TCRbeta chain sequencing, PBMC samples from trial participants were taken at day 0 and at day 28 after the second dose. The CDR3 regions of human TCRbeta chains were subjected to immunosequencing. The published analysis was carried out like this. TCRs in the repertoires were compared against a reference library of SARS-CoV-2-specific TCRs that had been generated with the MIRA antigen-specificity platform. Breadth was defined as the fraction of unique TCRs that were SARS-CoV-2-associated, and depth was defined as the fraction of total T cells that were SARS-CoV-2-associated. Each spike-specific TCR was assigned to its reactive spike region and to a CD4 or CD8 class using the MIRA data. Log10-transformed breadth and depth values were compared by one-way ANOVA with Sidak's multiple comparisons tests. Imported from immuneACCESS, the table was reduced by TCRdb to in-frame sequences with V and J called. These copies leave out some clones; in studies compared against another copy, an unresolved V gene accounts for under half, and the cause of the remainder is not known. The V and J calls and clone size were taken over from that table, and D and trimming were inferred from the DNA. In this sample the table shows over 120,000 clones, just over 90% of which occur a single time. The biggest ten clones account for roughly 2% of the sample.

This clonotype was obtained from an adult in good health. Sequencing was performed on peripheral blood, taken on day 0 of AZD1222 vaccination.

The DNA reads TGCGCCAGCAGCTTGGGGACGCTTGCAACTAATGAAAAACTGTTTTTT. Translation gives CASSLGTLATNEKLFF. Recombination linked TRBV5-1 to TRBJ1-4; the D gene remains uncertain. The CDR3 spans 16 residues, from the cysteine through the phenylalanine. CDR3 DNA is the only sequence kept; it has 48 bases, read in frame from the first base. V loses 0 bases of germline sequence and J loses 0 bases, and the interval between the two ends is 9 bases. The germline V gene yields SGHRS for CDR1 and YFSETQ for CDR2.